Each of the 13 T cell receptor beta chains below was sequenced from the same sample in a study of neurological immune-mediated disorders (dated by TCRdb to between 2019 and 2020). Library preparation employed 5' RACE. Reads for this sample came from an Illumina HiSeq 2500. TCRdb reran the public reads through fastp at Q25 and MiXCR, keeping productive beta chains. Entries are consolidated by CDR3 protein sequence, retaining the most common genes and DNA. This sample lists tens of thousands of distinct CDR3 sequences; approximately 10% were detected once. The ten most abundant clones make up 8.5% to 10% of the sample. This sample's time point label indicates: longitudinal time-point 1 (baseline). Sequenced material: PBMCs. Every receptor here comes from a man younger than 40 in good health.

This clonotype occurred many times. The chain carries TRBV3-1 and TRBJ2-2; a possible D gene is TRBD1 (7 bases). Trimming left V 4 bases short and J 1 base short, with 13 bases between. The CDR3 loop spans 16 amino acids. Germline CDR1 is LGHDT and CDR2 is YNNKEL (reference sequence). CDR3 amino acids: CASSRGQGGNTGELFF. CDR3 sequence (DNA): TGTGCCAGCAGCCGTGGCCAGGGGGGGAACACCGGGGAGCTGTTTTTT.

The CDR3 DNA reads TGTGCCAGCTCGAAAGAGGTCCCAGATACGCAGTATTTT. It translates to CASSKEVPDTQYF. The J gene is TRBJ2-3, the V gene TRBV7-3, with unresolved D. The CDR3 consists of 13 residues. Germline V gene sequence: CDR1 SGHTA, CDR2 FQGTGA. With 8 bases removed from V and 4 bases from J, the gap between germline ends came to 13 bases. Looking up the rest from reference TRBV7-3 and TRBJ2-3 gives the full variable domain: GAGVSQTPSNKVTEKGKYVELRCDPISGHTALYWYRQSLGQGPEFLIYFQGTGAADDSGLPNDRFFAVRPEGSVSTLKIQRTERGDSAVYLCASSKEVPDTQYFGPGTRLTVL.

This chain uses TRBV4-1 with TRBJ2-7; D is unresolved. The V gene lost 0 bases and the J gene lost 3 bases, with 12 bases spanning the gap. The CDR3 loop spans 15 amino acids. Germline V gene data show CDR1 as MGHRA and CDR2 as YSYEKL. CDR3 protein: CASSQDGRPNYEQYF. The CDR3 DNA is TGCGCCAGCAGCCAAGATGGGCGGCCCAACTACGAGCAGTACTTC.

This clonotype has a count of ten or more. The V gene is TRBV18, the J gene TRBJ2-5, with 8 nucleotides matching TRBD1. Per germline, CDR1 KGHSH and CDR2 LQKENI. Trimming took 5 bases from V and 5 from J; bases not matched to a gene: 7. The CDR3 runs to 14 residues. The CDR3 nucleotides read TGTGCCAGCTCAAGCGGACAGGGCGACGAGACCCAGTACTTC. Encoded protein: CASSSGQGDETQYF.

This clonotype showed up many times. The CDR3 DNA sequence: TGTGCCTGGAGTGTACGGGCGGGCTATGAGCAGTTCTTC. As protein: CAWSVRAGYEQFF. V and J are TRBV30 and TRBJ2-1; D perhaps matches TRBD2 (5 bases). Germline V gene data show CDR1 as GTSNPN and CDR2 as SVGIG (reference sequence). This CDR3 has 13 residues. V gave up 0 bases and J gave up 8 bases, with 11 bases separating them. Drawing the rest from reference TRBV30 and TRBJ2-1, the complete variable domain is SQTIHQWPATLVQPVGSPLSLECTVEGTSNPNLYWYRQAAGRGLQLLFYSVGIGQISSEVPQNLSASRPQDRQFILSSKKLLLSDSGFYLCAWSVRAGYEQFFGPGTRLTVL.

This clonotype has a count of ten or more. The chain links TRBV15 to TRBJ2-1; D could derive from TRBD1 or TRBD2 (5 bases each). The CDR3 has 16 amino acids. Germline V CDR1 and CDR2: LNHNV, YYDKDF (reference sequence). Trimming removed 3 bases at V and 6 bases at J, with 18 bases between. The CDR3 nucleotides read TGTGCCACCAGCAGGCCGAGTAGTCCGGGACGCAATGAGCAGTTCTTC. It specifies CATSRPSSPGRNEQFF.

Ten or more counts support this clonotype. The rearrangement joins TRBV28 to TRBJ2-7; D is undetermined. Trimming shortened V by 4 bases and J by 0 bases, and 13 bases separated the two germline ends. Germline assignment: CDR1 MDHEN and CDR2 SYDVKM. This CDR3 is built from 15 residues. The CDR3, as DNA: TGTGCCAGCAGTTCCTCTGACCGATACTCCTACGAGCAGTACTTC. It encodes CASSSSDRYSYEQYF.

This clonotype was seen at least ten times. In nucleotides, the CDR3 is TGTGCCAGCAGCTTAACACTAGCGGGCTACGAGCAGTACTTC. Translating gives CASSLTLAGYEQYF. The gene calls are TRBV7-2 and TRBJ2-7; 9 nucleotides agree with TRBD2. J gave up 3 bases and V 2 bases, and 2 bases lay outside the gene matches. CDR1 SGHTA and CDR2 FQGNSA come from the germline V gene. The CDR3 extends over 14 amino acids.

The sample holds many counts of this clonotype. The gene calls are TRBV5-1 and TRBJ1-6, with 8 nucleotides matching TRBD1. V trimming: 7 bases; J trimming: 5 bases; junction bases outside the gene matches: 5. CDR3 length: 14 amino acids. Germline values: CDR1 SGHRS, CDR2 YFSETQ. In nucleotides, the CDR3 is TGCGCCAGCGCTAGGACAGGGAATAATTCACCCCTCCACTTT. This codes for CASARTGNNSPLHF.

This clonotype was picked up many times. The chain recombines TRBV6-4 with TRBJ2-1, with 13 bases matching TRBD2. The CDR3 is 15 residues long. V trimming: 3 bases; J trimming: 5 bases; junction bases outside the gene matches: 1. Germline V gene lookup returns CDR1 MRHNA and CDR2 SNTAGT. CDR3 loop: CASSEGLAGNNEQFF. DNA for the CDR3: TGTGCCAGCAGTGAGGGACTAGCGGGAAACAATGAGCAGTTCTTC.

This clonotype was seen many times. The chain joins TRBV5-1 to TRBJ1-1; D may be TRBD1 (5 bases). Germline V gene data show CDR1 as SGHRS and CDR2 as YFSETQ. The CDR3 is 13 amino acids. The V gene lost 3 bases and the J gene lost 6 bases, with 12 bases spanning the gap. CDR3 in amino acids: CASSSPATAEAFF. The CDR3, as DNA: TGCGCCAGCAGCTCGCCGGCGACAGCTGAAGCTTTCTTT.

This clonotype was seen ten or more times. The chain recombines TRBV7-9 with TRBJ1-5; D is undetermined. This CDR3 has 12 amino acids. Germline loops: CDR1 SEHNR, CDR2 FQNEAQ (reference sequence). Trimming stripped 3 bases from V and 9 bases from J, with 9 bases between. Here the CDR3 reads CASSFRTPPQHF. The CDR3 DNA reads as TGTGCCAGCAGCTTCCGGACGCCGCCCCAGCATTTT.

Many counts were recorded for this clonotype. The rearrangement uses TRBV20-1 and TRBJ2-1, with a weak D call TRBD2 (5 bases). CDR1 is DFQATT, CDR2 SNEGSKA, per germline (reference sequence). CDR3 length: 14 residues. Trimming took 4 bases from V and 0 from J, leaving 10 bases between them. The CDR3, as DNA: TGCAGTGCTAAAGACTACTCCTCCTACAATGAGCAGTTCTTC. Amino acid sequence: CSAKDYSSYNEQFF.